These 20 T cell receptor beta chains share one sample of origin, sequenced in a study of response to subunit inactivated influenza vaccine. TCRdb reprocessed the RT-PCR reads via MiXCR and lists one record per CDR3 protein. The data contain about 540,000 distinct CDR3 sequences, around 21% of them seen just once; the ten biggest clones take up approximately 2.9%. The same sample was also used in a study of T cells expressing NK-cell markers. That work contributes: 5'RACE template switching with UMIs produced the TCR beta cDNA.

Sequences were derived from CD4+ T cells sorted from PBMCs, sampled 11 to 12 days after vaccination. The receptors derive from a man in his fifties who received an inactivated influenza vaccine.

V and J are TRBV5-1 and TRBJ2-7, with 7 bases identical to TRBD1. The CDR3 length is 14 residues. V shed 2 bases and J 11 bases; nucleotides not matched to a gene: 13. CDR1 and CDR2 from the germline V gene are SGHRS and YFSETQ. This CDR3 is CASSFEGTAVGKYF. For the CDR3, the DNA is TGCGCCAGCAGCTTCGAGGGGACAGCTGTGGGAAAGTACTTC.

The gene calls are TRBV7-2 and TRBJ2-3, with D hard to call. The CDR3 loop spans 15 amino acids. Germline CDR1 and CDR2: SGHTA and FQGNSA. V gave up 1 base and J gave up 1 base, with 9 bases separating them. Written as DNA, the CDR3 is TGTGCCAGCAGCTTAGAGCTACTACGCACAGATACGCAGTATTTT. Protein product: CASSLELLRTDTQYF.

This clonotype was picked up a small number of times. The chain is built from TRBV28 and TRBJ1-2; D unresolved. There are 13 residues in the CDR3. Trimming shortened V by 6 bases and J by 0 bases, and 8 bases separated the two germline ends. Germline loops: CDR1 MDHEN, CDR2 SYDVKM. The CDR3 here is CASRIDANYGYTF. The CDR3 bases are TGTGCCAGCAGAATTGACGCTAACTATGGCTACACCTTC.

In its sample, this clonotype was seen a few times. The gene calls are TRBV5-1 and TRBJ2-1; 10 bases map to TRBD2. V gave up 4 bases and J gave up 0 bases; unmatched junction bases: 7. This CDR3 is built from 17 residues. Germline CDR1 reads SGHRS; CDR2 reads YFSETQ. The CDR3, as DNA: TGCGCCAGCAGCCCGCTGGCTAGCGGGAGCTCCTACAATGAGCAGTTCTTC. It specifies CASSPLASGSSYNEQFF.

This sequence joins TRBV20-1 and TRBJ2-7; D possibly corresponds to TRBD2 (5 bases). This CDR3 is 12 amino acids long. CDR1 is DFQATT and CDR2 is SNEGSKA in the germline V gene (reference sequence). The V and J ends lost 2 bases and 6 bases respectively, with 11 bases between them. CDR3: CSARRESLEQYF. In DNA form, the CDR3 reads TGCAGTGCTAGAAGGGAGAGTCTCGAGCAGTACTTC.

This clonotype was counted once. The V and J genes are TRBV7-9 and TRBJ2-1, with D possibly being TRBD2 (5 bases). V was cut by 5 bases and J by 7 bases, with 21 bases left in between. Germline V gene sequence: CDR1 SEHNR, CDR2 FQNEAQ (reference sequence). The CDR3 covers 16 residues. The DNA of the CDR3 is TGTGCCAGCAGCCCACCCCCGGGCGGGCCAACTAATGAGCAGTTCTTC. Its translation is CASSPPPGGPTNEQFF.

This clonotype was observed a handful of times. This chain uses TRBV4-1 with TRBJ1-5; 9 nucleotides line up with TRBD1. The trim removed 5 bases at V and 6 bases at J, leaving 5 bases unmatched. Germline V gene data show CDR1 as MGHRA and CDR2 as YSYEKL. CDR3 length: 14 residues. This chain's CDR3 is CASSSNRGLQPQHF. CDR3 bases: TGCGCCAGCAGCTCAAACAGGGGGCTTCAGCCCCAGCATTTT.

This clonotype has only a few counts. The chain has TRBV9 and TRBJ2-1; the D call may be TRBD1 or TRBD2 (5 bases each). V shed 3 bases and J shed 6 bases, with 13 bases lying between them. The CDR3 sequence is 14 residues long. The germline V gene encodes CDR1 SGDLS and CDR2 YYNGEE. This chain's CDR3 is CASSAQPGTNEQFF. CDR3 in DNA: TGTGCCAGCAGCGCCCAACCCGGGACCAATGAGCAGTTCTTC. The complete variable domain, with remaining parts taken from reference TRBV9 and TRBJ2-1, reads DSGVTQTPKHLITATGQRVTLRCSPRSGDLSVYWYQQSLDQGLQFLIQYYNGEERAKGNILERFSAQQFPDLHSELNLSSLELGDSALYFCASSAQPGTNEQFFGPGTRLTVL.

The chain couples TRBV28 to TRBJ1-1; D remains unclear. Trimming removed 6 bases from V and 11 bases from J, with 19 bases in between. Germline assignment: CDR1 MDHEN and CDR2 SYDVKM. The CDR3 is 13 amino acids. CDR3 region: CASRRIDWVLAFF. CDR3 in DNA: TGTGCCAGCAGGAGGATCGACTGGGTTCTGGCTTTCTTT.

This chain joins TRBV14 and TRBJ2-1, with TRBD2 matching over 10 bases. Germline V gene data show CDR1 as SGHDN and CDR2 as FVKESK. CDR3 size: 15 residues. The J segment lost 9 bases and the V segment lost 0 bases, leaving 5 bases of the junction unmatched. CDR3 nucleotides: TGTGCCAGCAGCCAAGATTACCTAGCGGGGGTTGAGCAGTTCTTC. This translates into CASSQDYLAGVEQFF.

The CDR3 region is CASSQDRAGSYEQYF. CDR3 nucleotides: TGTGCCAGCAGCCAAGATCGGGCAGGGTCCTACGAGCAGTACTTC. This chain joins TRBV4-2 and TRBJ2-7, with D perhaps TRBD1 (5 bases). V was shortened by 0 bases and J by 1 base, with 10 bases between the two germline ends. Per germline, CDR1 LGHNA and CDR2 YNFKEQ. The CDR3 spans 15 residues.

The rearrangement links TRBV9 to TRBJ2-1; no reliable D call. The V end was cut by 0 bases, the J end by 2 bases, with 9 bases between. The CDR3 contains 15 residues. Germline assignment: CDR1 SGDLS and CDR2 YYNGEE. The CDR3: CASSVASAAYNEQFF. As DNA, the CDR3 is TGTGCCAGCAGCGTAGCGTCTGCGGCCTACAATGAGCAGTTCTTC.

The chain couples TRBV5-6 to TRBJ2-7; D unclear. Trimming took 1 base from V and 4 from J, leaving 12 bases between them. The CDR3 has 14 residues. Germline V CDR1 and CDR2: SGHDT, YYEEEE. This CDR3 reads CASSLSQFGYEQYF. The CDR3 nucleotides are TGTGCCAGCAGCTTGTCGCAGTTCGGATACGAGCAGTACTTC.

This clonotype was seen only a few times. CDR3 nucleotides: TGTGCCAGCAGCACTTACCGAAAGCGCAGCAACGCAGGGCGGCTCGAGCAGTACTTC. Its translation: CASSTYRKRSNAGRLEQYF. The chain joins TRBV4-2 to TRBJ2-7, with D possibly being TRBD1 (5 bases). Trimming cost V 5 bases and J 6 bases, with 32 bases left between them. This CDR3 comprises 19 residues. Germline V gene sequence: CDR1 LGHNA, CDR2 YNFKEQ.

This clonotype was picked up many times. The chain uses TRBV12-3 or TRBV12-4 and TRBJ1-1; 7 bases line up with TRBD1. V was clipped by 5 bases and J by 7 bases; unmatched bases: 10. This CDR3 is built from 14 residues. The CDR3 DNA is TGTGCCAGCAGTCGGACAGGAGGGCGTTATGAAGCTTTCTTT. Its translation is CASSRTGGRYEAFF.

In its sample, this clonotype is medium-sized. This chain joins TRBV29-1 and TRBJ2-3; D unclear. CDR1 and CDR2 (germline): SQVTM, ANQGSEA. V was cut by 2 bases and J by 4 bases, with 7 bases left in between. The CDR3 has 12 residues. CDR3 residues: CSVELVADTQYF. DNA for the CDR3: TGCAGCGTTGAACTAGTCGCAGATACGCAGTATTTT.

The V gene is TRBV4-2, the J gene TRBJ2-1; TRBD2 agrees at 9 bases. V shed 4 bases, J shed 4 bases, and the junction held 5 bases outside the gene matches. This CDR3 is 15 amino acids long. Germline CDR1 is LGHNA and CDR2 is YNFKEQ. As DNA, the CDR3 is TGTGCCAGCAGCCCCTCTAGCGGGAAGTACAATGAGCAGTTCTTC. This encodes CASSPSSGKYNEQFF.

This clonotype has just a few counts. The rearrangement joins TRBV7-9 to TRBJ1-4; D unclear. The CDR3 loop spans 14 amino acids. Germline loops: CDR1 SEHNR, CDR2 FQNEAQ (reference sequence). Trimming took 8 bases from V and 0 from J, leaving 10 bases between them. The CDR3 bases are TGTGCCAGCGCTACGGCAGCAACTAATGAAAAACTGTTTTTT. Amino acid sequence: CASATAATNEKLFF.

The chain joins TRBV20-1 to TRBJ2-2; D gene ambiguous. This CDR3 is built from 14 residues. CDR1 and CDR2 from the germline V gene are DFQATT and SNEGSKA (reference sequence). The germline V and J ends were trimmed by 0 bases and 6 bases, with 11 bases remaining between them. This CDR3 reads CSARDRRAPGELFF. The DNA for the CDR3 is TGCAGTGCTAGAGATCGGAGAGCGCCCGGGGAGCTGTTTTTT.

The chain's CDR3 is CASSEGRGDNEQFF. DNA for the CDR3: TGTGCCAGCAGTGAAGGGCGGGGGGACAATGAGCAGTTCTTC. The V gene is TRBV2, the J gene TRBJ2-1; the match to TRBD2 covers 8 bases. Germline V CDR1 and CDR2: SNHLY, FYNNEI. The V gene end was trimmed by 1 base and the J gene end by 5 bases; junction bases not matched to a gene: 1. This CDR3 region has 14 residues.